Listed below are T cell receptor beta chains from one sample, sequenced in a study of PD-L1 blockade in urothelial cancer. The method was immunoSEQ multiplex PCR; TCRdb's version includes in-frame clones alone and lacks a portion of them. The table records approximately 120,000 clones, 86% of them present only once. The sample in question was PBMCs, obtained around atezolizumab (anti-PD-L1) treatment. The receptors shown here come from a man between 50 and 59 years old with urothelial cancer. Each CDR3 is given with its conserved first and last residue. Each record gives: J gene, V gene, CDR3 length, clone size, D gene, CDR3 protein, CDR3 DNA. The D gene is left open where the match is weak. Some rows mark clone size as missing; the rest say once, few, many or name a class of expanded clone.

j_call: TRBJ2-3; v_call: TRBV9; cdr3_length: 15; clone_size: NA; d_call: TRBD2; cdr3_aa: CASTLTSGSTDTQYF; cdr3_nt: TGTGCCAGCACCCTGACTAGCGGGAGCACAGATACGCAGTATTTT
j_call: TRBJ1-6; v_call: TRBV10-3; cdr3_length: 15; clone_size: NA; d_call: NA; cdr3_aa: CATHPNGRYNSPLHF; cdr3_nt: TGTGCCACACATCCGAATGGGAGATATAATTCACCCCTCCACTTT
j_call: TRBJ2-7; v_call: TRBV14; cdr3_length: 16; clone_size: once; d_call: NA; cdr3_aa: CASSQVTPGLHHEQYF; cdr3_nt: TGTGCCAGCAGCCAGGTCACGCCCGGACTGCACCACGAGCAGTACTTC
j_call: TRBJ2-5; v_call: TRBV11-3; cdr3_length: 15; clone_size: NA; d_call: TRBD2; cdr3_aa: CASSKTSGRVETQYF; cdr3_nt: TGTGCCAGCAGTAAGACTAGCGGGAGGGTAGAGACCCAGTACTTC
j_call: TRBJ1-1; v_call: TRBV6-1; cdr3_length: 20; clone_size: NA; d_call: NA; cdr3_aa: CASSEALGGAGFRRNTEAFF; cdr3_nt: TGTGCCAGCAGTGAAGCGCTTGGGGGAGCGGGGTTCAGAAGGAACACTGAAGCTTTCTTT
j_call: TRBJ2-1; v_call: TRBV5-6; cdr3_length: 15; clone_size: NA; d_call: NA; cdr3_aa: CASSLGLAVYNEQFF; cdr3_nt: TGTGCCAGCAGCTTAGGGCTAGCAGTCTACAATGAGCAGTTCTTC
j_call: TRBJ2-7; v_call: TRBV5-3; cdr3_length: 16; clone_size: NA; d_call: TRBD2; cdr3_aa: CARSLSPGTSLSEQYF; cdr3_nt: TGTGCCAGAAGCTTGAGCCCCGGGACTAGCCTCTCCGAGCAGTACTTC
j_call: TRBJ2-7; v_call: TRBV15; cdr3_length: 15; clone_size: NA; d_call: TRBD2; cdr3_aa: CATSKVGSGSYEQYF; cdr3_nt: TGTGCCACCAGCAAGGTGGGTAGCGGGAGCTACGAGCAGTACTTC
j_call: TRBJ1-6; v_call: TRBV30; cdr3_length: 12; clone_size: NA; d_call: NA; cdr3_aa: CAWSVQRSPLHF; cdr3_nt: TGTGCCTGGAGTGTACAGAGATCACCCCTCCACTTT
j_call: TRBJ1-1; v_call: TRBV5-1; cdr3_length: 16; clone_size: NA; d_call: TRBD1; cdr3_aa: CASSDRQGARGTEAFF; cdr3_nt: TGCGCCAGCAGCGATCGACAGGGGGCGAGGGGCACTGAAGCTTTCTTT
j_call: TRBJ2-7; v_call: TRBV18; cdr3_length: 15; clone_size: NA; d_call: TRBD2; cdr3_aa: CASSPLLAGNYEQYF; cdr3_nt: TGTGCCAGCTCACCACTACTAGCGGGGAACTACGAGCAGTACTTC
j_call: TRBJ2-5; v_call: TRBV7-9; cdr3_length: 18; clone_size: NA; d_call: TRBD2; cdr3_aa: CASSSQRGVGTSQETQYF; cdr3_nt: TGTGCCAGCAGCTCGCAGAGGGGGGTCGGGACTAGCCAAGAGACCCAGTACTTC
j_call: TRBJ2-3; v_call: TRBV19; cdr3_length: 18; clone_size: NA; d_call: TRBD1; cdr3_aa: CASSIRTGGGNSVVPQYF; cdr3_nt: TGTGCCAGTAGTATCAGGACAGGGGGCGGCAATTCGGTAGTTCCGCAGTATTTT
j_call: TRBJ1-5; v_call: TRBV19; cdr3_length: 10; clone_size: NA; d_call: NA; cdr3_aa: CASGNQPQHF; cdr3_nt: TGTGCCTCGGGCAATCAGCCCCAGCATTTT
j_call: TRBJ2-3; v_call: TRBV28; cdr3_length: 21; clone_size: NA; d_call: TRBD2; cdr3_aa: CASSLRGLAGGPFPSTDTQYF; cdr3_nt: TGTGCCAGCAGTTTGAGGGGACTAGCGGGAGGACCGTTCCCTAGCACAGATACGCAGTATTTT
j_call: TRBJ2-7; v_call: TRBV25-1; cdr3_length: 15; clone_size: NA; d_call: TRBD2; cdr3_aa: CASSRLAGGGGEQYF; cdr3_nt: TGTGCCAGCAGCCGCTTGGCGGGAGGTGGTGGCGAGCAGTACTTC
j_call: TRBJ1-2; v_call: TRBV4-1; cdr3_length: 16; clone_size: NA; d_call: NA; cdr3_aa: CASSQVRAGEGYGYTF; cdr3_nt: TGCGCCAGCAGCCAAGTCCGTGCAGGGGAGGGATATGGCTACACCTTC
j_call: TRBJ1-1; v_call: TRBV11-3; cdr3_length: 13; clone_size: NA; d_call: NA; cdr3_aa: CASSNHPDTEAFF; cdr3_nt: TGTGCCAGCAGCAATCACCCGGACACTGAAGCTTTCTTT
j_call: TRBJ1-2; v_call: TRBV6-6; cdr3_length: 14; clone_size: NA; d_call: NA; cdr3_aa: CASSYSGINYGYTF; cdr3_nt: TGTGCCAGCAGTTACTCGGGCATTAACTATGGCTACACCTTC
j_call: TRBJ2-3; v_call: TRBV5-1; cdr3_length: 16; clone_size: NA; d_call: TRBD2; cdr3_aa: CASRGLAATSTDTQYF; cdr3_nt: TGCGCCAGCAGAGGACTAGCGGCCACTAGCACAGATACGCAGTATTTT
j_call: TRBJ1-1; v_call: TRBV18; cdr3_length: 15; clone_size: NA; d_call: NA; cdr3_aa: CASSPPPGRNTEAFF; cdr3_nt: TGTGCCAGCTCACCACCCCCAGGCAGGAACACTGAAGCTTTCTTT
j_call: TRBJ1-6; v_call: TRBV5-6; cdr3_length: 14; clone_size: few; d_call: TRBD1; cdr3_aa: CASTYQGANSPLHF; cdr3_nt: TGTGCCAGCACTTATCAGGGGGCTAATTCACCCCTCCACTTT
j_call: TRBJ1-1; v_call: TRBV19; cdr3_length: 14; clone_size: NA; d_call: NA; cdr3_aa: CASTRGSSNTEAFF; cdr3_nt: TGTGCCAGTACTAGAGGGAGCTCGAACACTGAAGCTTTCTTT
j_call: TRBJ1-1; v_call: TRBV30; cdr3_length: 14; clone_size: NA; d_call: NA; cdr3_aa: CAWSYRGRRTEAFF; cdr3_nt: TGTGCCTGGAGTTATAGGGGTCGAAGAACTGAAGCTTTCTTT
j_call: TRBJ1-5; v_call: TRBV21-1; cdr3_length: 18; clone_size: many; d_call: NA; cdr3_aa: CASSKDCGTGGTNQPQHF; cdr3_nt: TGTGCCAGCAGCAAAGATTGTGGGACAGGGGGCACAAATCAGCCCCAGCATTTT
j_call: TRBJ1-4; v_call: TRBV5-4; cdr3_length: 15; clone_size: NA; d_call: TRBD1; cdr3_aa: CASSGRQGPSEKLFF; cdr3_nt: TGTGCCAGCAGCGGGCGACAGGGCCCTAGTGAAAAACTGTTTTTT
j_call: TRBJ2-5; v_call: TRBV28; cdr3_length: 12; clone_size: NA; d_call: NA; cdr3_aa: CASSSPGLTQYF; cdr3_nt: TGTGCCAGCAGTTCCCCAGGGTTAACCCAGTACTTC
j_call: TRBJ2-1; v_call: TRBV7-9; cdr3_length: 12; clone_size: NA; d_call: NA; cdr3_aa: CASSLRQREQFF; cdr3_nt: TGTGCCAGCAGCTTAAGACAGAGGGAGCAGTTCTTC
j_call: TRBJ2-1; v_call: TRBV18; cdr3_length: 17; clone_size: NA; d_call: TRBD1; cdr3_aa: CASSPLRRGSSYNEQFF; cdr3_nt: TGTGCCAGCTCACCTCTTCGCAGGGGGAGCTCCTACAATGAGCAGTTCTTC
j_call: TRBJ1-2; v_call: TRBV2; cdr3_length: 13; clone_size: few; d_call: TRBD1; cdr3_aa: CATSPGTVYGYTF; cdr3_nt: TGTGCCACTAGTCCCGGGACAGTCTATGGCTACACCTTC
j_call: TRBJ1-2; v_call: TRBV7-2; cdr3_length: 17; clone_size: NA; d_call: NA; cdr3_aa: CASSLYSPDTANYGYTF; cdr3_nt: TGTGCCAGCAGCTTATATTCCCCGGACACCGCTAACTATGGCTACACCTTC
j_call: TRBJ2-1; v_call: TRBV5-4; cdr3_length: 15; clone_size: once; d_call: TRBD1; cdr3_aa: CASSFGTGSYNEQFF; cdr3_nt: TGTGCCAGCAGTTTTGGGACAGGGTCCTACAATGAGCAGTTCTTC
j_call: TRBJ2-3; v_call: TRBV9; cdr3_length: 14; clone_size: NA; d_call: NA; cdr3_aa: CASSVDWEAGTQYF; cdr3_nt: TGTGCCAGCAGCGTAGATTGGGAGGCGGGTACGCAGTATTTT
j_call: TRBJ1-2; v_call: TRBV28; cdr3_length: 15; clone_size: NA; d_call: NA; cdr3_aa: CASKFNRQANYGYTF; cdr3_nt: TGTGCCAGCAAATTTAACCGACAGGCTAACTATGGCTACACCTTC
j_call: TRBJ1-1; v_call: TRBV7-9; cdr3_length: 14; clone_size: once; d_call: NA; cdr3_aa: CASQLLDGYTEAFF; cdr3_nt: TGTGCCAGCCAGCTACTAGATGGGTACACTGAAGCTTTCTTT
j_call: TRBJ1-3; v_call: TRBV18; cdr3_length: 16; clone_size: once; d_call: NA; cdr3_aa: CASSPPGAISGNTIYF; cdr3_nt: TGTGCCAGCTCACCACCGGGGGCGATCTCTGGAAACACCATATATTTT
j_call: TRBJ2-2; v_call: TRBV28; cdr3_length: 16; clone_size: once; d_call: TRBD2; cdr3_aa: CASGPTGGPNTGELFF; cdr3_nt: TGTGCCAGCGGCCCAACGGGAGGCCCGAACACCGGGGAGCTGTTTTTT
j_call: TRBJ2-4; v_call: TRBV6-5; cdr3_length: 15; clone_size: NA; d_call: TRBD1; cdr3_aa: CASRLDRDVKNIQYF; cdr3_nt: TGTGCCAGCAGATTAGACAGGGATGTCAAAAACATTCAGTACTTC
j_call: TRBJ2-7; v_call: TRBV9; cdr3_length: 16; clone_size: NA; d_call: TRBD1; cdr3_aa: CASSVEPQGDSYEQYF; cdr3_nt: TGTGCCAGCAGCGTAGAGCCTCAGGGGGACTCCTACGAGCAGTACTTC
j_call: TRBJ2-2; v_call: TRBV18; cdr3_length: 16; clone_size: NA; d_call: TRBD1; cdr3_aa: CASSPPGQGNTGELFF; cdr3_nt: TGTGCCAGCTCACCTCCGGGACAGGGGAACACCGGGGAGCTGTTTTTT
j_call: TRBJ2-7; v_call: TRBV27; cdr3_length: 12; clone_size: NA; d_call: NA; cdr3_aa: CASSRLTGEQYF; cdr3_nt: TGTGCCAGCAGTCGCCTTACCGGGGAGCAGTACTTC
j_call: TRBJ2-7; v_call: TRBV7-4; cdr3_length: 16; clone_size: NA; d_call: TRBD2; cdr3_aa: CASSFPIAGDLYEQYF; cdr3_nt: TGTGCCAGCAGCTTCCCGATAGCGGGAGATCTCTACGAGCAGTACTTC
j_call: TRBJ1-1; v_call: TRBV28; cdr3_length: 14; clone_size: few; d_call: TRBD1; cdr3_aa: CASRTGTGGTEAFF; cdr3_nt: TGTGCCAGCAGGACCGGGACAGGCGGCACTGAAGCTTTCTTT
j_call: TRBJ2-3; v_call: TRBV9; cdr3_length: 17; clone_size: NA; d_call: TRBD2; cdr3_aa: CASSVGGGLAGGDTQYF; cdr3_nt: TGTGCCAGCAGCGTAGGCGGGGGACTAGCGGGAGGAGATACGCAGTATTTT
j_call: TRBJ1-6; v_call: TRBV28; cdr3_length: 14; clone_size: NA; d_call: NA; cdr3_aa: CASSLRQGNSPLHF; cdr3_nt: TGTGCCAGCAGTTTAAGGCAGGGAAATTCACCCCTCCACTTT
j_call: TRBJ1-5; v_call: TRBV27; cdr3_length: 18; clone_size: NA; d_call: NA; cdr3_aa: CASSPNYPGRRGDQPQHF; cdr3_nt: TGTGCCAGCAGTCCTAACTATCCCGGAAGGAGAGGCGATCAGCCCCAGCATTTT
j_call: TRBJ1-2; v_call: TRBV6-5; cdr3_length: 14; clone_size: NA; d_call: TRBD1; cdr3_aa: CASRRTGGYYGYTF; cdr3_nt: TGTGCCAGCAGGCGGACAGGGGGTTACTATGGCTACACCTTC
j_call: TRBJ2-7; v_call: TRBV6-6; cdr3_length: 13; clone_size: once; d_call: NA; cdr3_aa: CASSTTGSYEQYF; cdr3_nt: TGTGCCAGCAGCACCACAGGATCCTACGAGCAGTACTTC
j_call: TRBJ1-5; v_call: TRBV19; cdr3_length: 14; clone_size: once; d_call: NA; cdr3_aa: CASSRGQPYQPQHF; cdr3_nt: TGTGCCAGTAGTAGAGGGCAGCCTTATCAGCCCCAGCATTTT